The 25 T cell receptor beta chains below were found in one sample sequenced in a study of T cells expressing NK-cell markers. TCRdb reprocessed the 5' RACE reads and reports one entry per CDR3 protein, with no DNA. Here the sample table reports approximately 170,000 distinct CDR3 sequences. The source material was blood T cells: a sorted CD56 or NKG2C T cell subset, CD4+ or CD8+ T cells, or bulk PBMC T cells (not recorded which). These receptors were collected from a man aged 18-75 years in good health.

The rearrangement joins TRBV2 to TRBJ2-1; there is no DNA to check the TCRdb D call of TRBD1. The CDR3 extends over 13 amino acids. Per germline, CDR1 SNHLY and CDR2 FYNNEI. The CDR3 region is CASGQGVVNEQFF.

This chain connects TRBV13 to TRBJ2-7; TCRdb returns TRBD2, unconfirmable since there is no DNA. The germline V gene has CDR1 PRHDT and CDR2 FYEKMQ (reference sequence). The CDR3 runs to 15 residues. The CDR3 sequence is CASSLGVRENYEQYF.

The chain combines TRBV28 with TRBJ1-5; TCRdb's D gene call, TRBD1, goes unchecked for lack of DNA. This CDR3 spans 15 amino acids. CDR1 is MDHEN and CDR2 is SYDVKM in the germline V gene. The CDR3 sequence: CASSSGQGPYQPQHF.

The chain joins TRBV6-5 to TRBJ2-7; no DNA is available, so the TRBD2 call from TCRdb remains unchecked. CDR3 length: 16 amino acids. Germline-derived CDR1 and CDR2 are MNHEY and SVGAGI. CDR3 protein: CASSYGFMTSVYEQYF.

The CDR3 region is CASSPGQGGGELFF. This rearrangement joins TRBV28 to TRBJ2-2; checking the TCRdb D call of TRBD1 is not possible without DNA. This CDR3 is built from 14 residues. Germline-derived CDR1 and CDR2 are MDHEN and SYDVKM. The full variable domain, its missing parts supplied by reference TRBV28 and TRBJ2-2, is DVKVTQSSRYLVKRTGEKVFLECVQDMDHENMFWYRQDPGLGLRLIYFSYDVKMKEKGDIPEGYSVSREKKERFSLILESASTNQTSMYLCASSPGQGGGELFFGEGSRLTVL.

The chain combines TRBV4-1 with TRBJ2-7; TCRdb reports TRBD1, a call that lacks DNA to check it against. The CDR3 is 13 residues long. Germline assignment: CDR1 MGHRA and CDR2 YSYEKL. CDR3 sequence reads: CASSIQGAYEQYF.

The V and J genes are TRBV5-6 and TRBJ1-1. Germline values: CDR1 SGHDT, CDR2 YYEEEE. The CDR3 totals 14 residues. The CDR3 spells CASSLGAANTEAFF. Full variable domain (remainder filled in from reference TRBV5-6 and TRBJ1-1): DAGVTQSPTHLIKTRGQQVTLRCSPKSGHDTVSWYQQALGQGPQFIFQYYEEEERQRGNFPDRFSGHQFPNYSSELNVNALLLGDSALYLCASSLGAANTEAFFGQGTRLTVV.

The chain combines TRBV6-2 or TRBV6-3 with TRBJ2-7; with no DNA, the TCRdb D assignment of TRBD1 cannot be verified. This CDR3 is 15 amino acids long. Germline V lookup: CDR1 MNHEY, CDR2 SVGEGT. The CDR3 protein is CASSYSKVGADEQYF.

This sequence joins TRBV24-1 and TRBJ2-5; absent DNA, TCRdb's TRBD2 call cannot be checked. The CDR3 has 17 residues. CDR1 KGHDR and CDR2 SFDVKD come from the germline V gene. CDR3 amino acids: CATSDPHSGGPVETQYF.

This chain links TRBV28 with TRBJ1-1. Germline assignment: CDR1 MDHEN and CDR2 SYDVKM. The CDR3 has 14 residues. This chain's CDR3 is CASSFMRDNTEAFF.

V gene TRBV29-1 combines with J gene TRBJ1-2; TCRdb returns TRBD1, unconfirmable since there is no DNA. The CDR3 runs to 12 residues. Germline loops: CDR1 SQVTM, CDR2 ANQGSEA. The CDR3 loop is CSVEWGGDGYTF.

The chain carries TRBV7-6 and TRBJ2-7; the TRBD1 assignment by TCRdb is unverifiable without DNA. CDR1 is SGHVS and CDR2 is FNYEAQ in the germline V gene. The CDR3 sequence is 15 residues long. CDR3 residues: CASSRGQGGYYEQYF.

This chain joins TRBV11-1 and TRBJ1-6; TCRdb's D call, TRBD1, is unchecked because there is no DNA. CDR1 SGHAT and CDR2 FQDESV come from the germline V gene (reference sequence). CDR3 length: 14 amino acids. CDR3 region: CASSFRGNNSPLHF.

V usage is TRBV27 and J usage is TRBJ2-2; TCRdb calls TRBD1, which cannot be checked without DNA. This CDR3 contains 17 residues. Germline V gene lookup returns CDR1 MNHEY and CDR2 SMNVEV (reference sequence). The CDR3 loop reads CASSLSGQGPNTGELFF.

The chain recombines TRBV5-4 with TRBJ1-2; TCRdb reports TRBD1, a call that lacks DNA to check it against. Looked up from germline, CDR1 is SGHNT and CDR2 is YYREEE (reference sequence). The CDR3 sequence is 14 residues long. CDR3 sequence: CASSLVDRWDGYTF. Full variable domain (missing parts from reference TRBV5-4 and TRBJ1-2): ETGVTQSPTHLIKTRGQQVTLRCSSQSGHNTVSWYQQALGQGPQFIFQYYREEENGRGNFPPRFSGLQFPNYSSELNVNALELDDSALYLCASSLVDRWDGYTFGSGTRLTVV.

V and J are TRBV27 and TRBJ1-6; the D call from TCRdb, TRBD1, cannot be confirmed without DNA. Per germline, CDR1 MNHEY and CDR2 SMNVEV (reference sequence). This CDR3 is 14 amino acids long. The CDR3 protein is CASMNGGSNSPLHF.

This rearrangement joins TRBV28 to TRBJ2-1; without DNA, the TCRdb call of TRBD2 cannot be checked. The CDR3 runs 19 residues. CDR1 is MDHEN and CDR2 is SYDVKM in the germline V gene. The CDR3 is CASSSGLAGGQSSYNEQFF.

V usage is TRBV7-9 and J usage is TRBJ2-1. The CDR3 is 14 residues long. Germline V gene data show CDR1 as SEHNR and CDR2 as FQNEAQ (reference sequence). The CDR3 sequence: CASSFGINYNEQFF.

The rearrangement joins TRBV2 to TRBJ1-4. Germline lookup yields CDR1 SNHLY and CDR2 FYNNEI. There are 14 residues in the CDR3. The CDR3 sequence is CASSDGEEEEKLFF.

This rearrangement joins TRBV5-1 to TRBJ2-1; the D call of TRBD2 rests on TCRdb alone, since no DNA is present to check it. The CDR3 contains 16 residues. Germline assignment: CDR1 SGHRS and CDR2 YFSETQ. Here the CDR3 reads CASIPQRGGSRREQFF.

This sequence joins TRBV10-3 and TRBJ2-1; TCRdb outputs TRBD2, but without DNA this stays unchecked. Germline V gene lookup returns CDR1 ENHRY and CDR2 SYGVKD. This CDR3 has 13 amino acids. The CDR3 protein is CAISNGEINEQFF.

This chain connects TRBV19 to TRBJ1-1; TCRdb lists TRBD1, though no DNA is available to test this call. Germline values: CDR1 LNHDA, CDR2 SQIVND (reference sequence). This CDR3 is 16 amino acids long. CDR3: CASSMVGAPMNTEAFF.

The CDR3: CASSLYYGMNTEAFF. This chain links TRBV11-2 with TRBJ1-1. This CDR3 has 15 amino acids. From germline, CDR1 is SGHAT and CDR2 FQNNGV.

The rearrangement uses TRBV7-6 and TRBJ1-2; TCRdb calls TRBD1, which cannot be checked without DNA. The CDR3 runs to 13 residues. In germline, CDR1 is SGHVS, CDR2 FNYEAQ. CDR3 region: CASSAGPSYGYTF.

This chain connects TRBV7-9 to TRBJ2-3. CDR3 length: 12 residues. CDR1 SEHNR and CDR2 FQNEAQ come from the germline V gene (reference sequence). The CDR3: CASSLEGDTQYF.